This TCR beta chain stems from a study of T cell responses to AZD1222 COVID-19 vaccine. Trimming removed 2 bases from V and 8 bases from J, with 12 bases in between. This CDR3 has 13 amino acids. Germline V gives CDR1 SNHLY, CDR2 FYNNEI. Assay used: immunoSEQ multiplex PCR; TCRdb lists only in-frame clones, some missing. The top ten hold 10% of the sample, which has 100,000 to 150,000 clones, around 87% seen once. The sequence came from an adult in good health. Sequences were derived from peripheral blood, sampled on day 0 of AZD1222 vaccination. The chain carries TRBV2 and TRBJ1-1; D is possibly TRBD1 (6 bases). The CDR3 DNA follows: TGTGCCAGCAGTGAAATGCAGGGGACGGAAGCTTTCTTT. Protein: CASSEMQGTEAFF.